Below, 14 T cell receptor beta chains from the same sample are listed, as sequenced in a study of OX40 agonist ivuxolimab in advanced cancers. Method: immunoSEQ multiplex PCR; TCRdb's copy keeps in-frame clones and lacks some. The repertoire holds tens of thousands of clones, with 86% as singletons. Sequencing used CD4+ or CD8+ T cells sorted from blood, obtained in a trial of the OX40 agonist ivuxolimab. Receptors were obtained from an adult with an advanced solid tumor such as melanoma, head and neck, liver or kidney cancer.

V is TRBV4-1 and J is TRBJ2-3, with 10 bases identical to TRBD2. The CDR3 spans 17 residues. Germline trimming cut 3 bases from V and 5 bases from J; bases unmatched to any gene: 11. CDR1 MGHRA and CDR2 YSYEKL come from the germline V gene. CDR3 sequence (DNA): TGCGCCAGCAGCCACCAGAAAGCGGGGGGGCCGCAAGATACGCAGTATTTT. Protein product: CASSHQKAGGPQDTQYF.

The rearrangement joins TRBV7-3 to TRBJ1-2; D ambiguous. This CDR3 has 15 amino acids. Germline CDR1 and CDR2: SGHTA and FQGTGA. The germline V and J ends were trimmed by 0 bases and 4 bases, with 12 bases remaining between them. CDR3 nucleotide sequence: TGTGCCAGCAGCTTAACCGGTAGTCCGTCCTATGGCTACACCTTC. Translated: CASSLTGSPSYGYTF.

This rearrangement joins TRBV19 to TRBJ1-1, with no clear D. This CDR3 contains 17 residues. V was cut by 3 bases and J by 2 bases, with 19 bases left in between. Germline CDR1 LNHDA, CDR2 SQIVND (reference sequence). The CDR3 loop reads CASSIIYEGGRNTEAFF. The CDR3, as DNA: TGTGCCAGTAGTATTATATATGAGGGCGGGAGAAACACTGAAGCTTTCTTT.

This clone was detected once. V is TRBV12-5 and J is TRBJ2-5; 8 bases are a match to TRBD1. Germline V gives CDR1 LGHNT, CDR2 FRNRAP. This CDR3 is 14 amino acids long. J was trimmed by 6 bases and V by 4 bases; bases with no gene match: 7. The CDR3 sequence: CASGSDDRGKTQYF. As DNA, the CDR3 is TGTGCTAGTGGTTCTGATGACAGGGGCAAGACCCAGTACTTC. Combining the CDR3 with reference TRBV12-5 and TRBJ2-5 gives the whole variable domain DARVTQTPRHKVTEMGQEVTMRCQPILGHNTVFWYRQTMMQGLELLAYFRNRAPLDDSGMPKDRFSAEMPDATLATLKIQPSEPRDSAVYFCASGSDDRGKTQYFGPGTRLLVL.

This clone was seen only a few times. V and J are TRBV6-5 and TRBJ1-2, with 9 bases lining up with TRBD1. CDR1 is MNHEY, CDR2 SVGAGI, per germline. The V segment lost 7 bases and the J segment 2 bases; nucleotides outside the gene matches: 5. CDR3 length: 14 residues. CDR3 bases: TGTGCCAGCACCCGACAGGGGGGCAACTATGGCTACACCTTC. Its translation: CASTRQGGNYGYTF.

This chain connects TRBV4-1 to TRBJ2-1, with D uncertain. V gave up 4 bases and J gave up 7 bases, with 14 bases separating them. This CDR3 contains 14 residues. CDR1 and CDR2 (germline): MGHRA, YSYEKL. In DNA form, the CDR3 reads TGCGCCAGCAGCCTCCACCCCCCGGTGAATGAGCAGTTCTTC. This encodes CASSLHPPVNEQFF.

This rearrangement joins TRBV11-2 to TRBJ1-1, with a weak D call TRBD1 (5 bases). This CDR3 has 15 amino acids. Trimming took off 2 bases at V and 1 base at J, with 11 bases between the two ends. Germline lookup yields CDR1 SGHAT and CDR2 FQNNGV. CDR3 nucleotide sequence: TGTGCCAGCAGCTTATCAGATGGGGGGAACACTGAAGCTTTCTTT. Its translation is CASSLSDGGNTEAFF. The entire variable domain, with the rest obtained from reference TRBV11-2 and TRBJ1-1, is as follows: EAGVAQSPRYKIIEKRQSVAFWCNPISGHATLYWYQQILGQGPKLLIQFQNNGVVDDSQLPKDRFSAERLKGVDSTLKIQPAKLEDSAVYLCASSLSDGGNTEAFFGQGTRLTVV.

The CDR3 protein is CASSRGTAGTYEQYF. CDR3 sequence (DNA): TGTGCCAGCAGTAGGGGGACAGCGGGTACCTACGAGCAGTACTTC. The V gene is TRBV6-5, the J gene TRBJ2-7, with D perhaps matching TRBD1 (7 bases). V was pared by 5 bases and J by 2 bases, with 16 bases between. Germline lookup yields CDR1 MNHEY and CDR2 SVGAGI. The CDR3 is made up of 15 amino acids.

DNA of the CDR3: TGTGCCAGCAGCTTAGGGCAGTCCAGCTCACCCCTCCACTTT. It encodes CASSLGQSSSPLHF. The rearrangement links TRBV7-8 to TRBJ1-6; no firm D call. V was clipped by 1 base and J by 10 bases, with 11 bases between them. CDR1 SGHVS and CDR2 FQNEAQ come from the germline V gene. The CDR3 runs 14 residues. Supplemented by reference TRBV7-8 and TRBJ1-6, the full variable domain reads GAGVSQSPRYKVAKRGQDVALRCDPISGHVSLFWYQQALGQGPEFLTYFQNEAQLDKSGLPSDRFFAERPEGSVSTLKIQRTQQEDSAVYLCASSLGQSSSPLHFGNGTRLTVT.

The chain joins TRBV27 to TRBJ2-2, with TRBD2 matching 14 bases. The CDR3 has 20 residues. J gave up 0 bases and V 4 bases, and 10 bases lay outside the gene matches. The germline V gene has CDR1 MNHEY and CDR2 SMNVEV (reference sequence). CDR3 protein: CASSSPTRGLAGANTGELFF. The CDR3 DNA follows: TGTGCCAGCAGTTCCCCGACCCGGGGACTAGCGGGAGCGAACACCGGGGAGCTGTTTTTT.

The J gene is TRBJ1-3, the V gene TRBV18, with D uncertain. Deletions cut 3 bases from V and 7 bases from J, with 19 bases between. Germline-derived CDR1 and CDR2 are KGHSH and LQKENI. This CDR3 has 16 amino acids. Written as DNA, the CDR3 is TGTGCCAGCTCACCCGAGCCTTACCCGGGAAGGAACACCATATATTTT. Amino acid sequence: CASSPEPYPGRNTIYF.

This chain joins TRBV5-6 and TRBJ1-2; D is ambiguous. CDR3 size: 12 residues. Germline CDR1 and CDR2: SGHDT and YYEEEE. Trimming left V 0 bases short and J 8 bases short, with 8 bases between. The CDR3 bases are TGTGCCAGCAGCTTGGGGGGTCCCGGCTACACCTTC. Translated: CASSLGGPGYTF. Full variable domain (outside the CDR3, taken from reference TRBV5-6 and TRBJ1-2): DAGVTQSPTHLIKTRGQQVTLRCSPKSGHDTVSWYQQALGQGPQFIFQYYEEEERQRGNFPDRFSGHQFPNYSSELNVNALLLGDSALYLCASSLGGPGYTFGSGTRLTVV.

This clone has a single count. This chain links TRBV5-1 with TRBJ2-3; D is possibly TRBD1 (5 bases). V gave up 0 bases and J gave up 3 bases, with 11 bases separating them. There are 15 residues in the CDR3. Per the germline V gene, CDR1 is SGHRS and CDR2 is YFSETQ. The CDR3 DNA sequence: TGCGCCAGCAGCTTGGGACAGACTGGGACAGATACGCAGTATTTT. It translates to CASSLGQTGTDTQYF.

This clone appeared once. This chain links TRBV18 with TRBJ1-1; D unclear. Germline V gene data show CDR1 as KGHSH and CDR2 as LQKENI. V lost 0 bases, J lost 8 bases, and 10 bases lay in between. This CDR3 has 13 amino acids. CDR3 loop: CASSPPRTPEAFF. The CDR3 region has the DNA TGTGCCAGCTCACCACCGAGGACCCCAGAAGCTTTCTTT.